This TCR beta chain emerged from a study of blood T cell repertoires in COVID-19. As for the study in general: The study drew acute and convalescent COVID-19 samples from the United States, Italy and Spain. Sources were T cells, B-cell-depleted T cells, or PBMCs; the material itself was cDNA or gDNA.

Per the authors' pipeline: How many nucleated cells were present was estimated from reference gene primer amplification. Generated by immunoSEQ multiplex PCR, the TCRdb table keeps only in-frame clones and is missing some. That table furnishes V, J and clone size, whereas the DNA furnished D and trimming. The repertoire has 140,000 to 150,000 clones, around 84% of them found once; the top ten carry about 39%. The CDR3 is made up of 15 amino acids. Per the germline V gene, CDR1 is SGHAT and CDR2 is FQNNGV. V lost 3 bases to trimming and J lost 6 bases; unmatched junction nucleotides: 10. The sample comprised peripheral blood. The V and J genes are TRBV11-2 and TRBJ2-7, with 8 bases lining up with TRBD2. The TCR was taken from a human donor in a cohort sampled during active COVID-19. In DNA, the CDR3 is TGTGCCAGCAGCTTCTATCCCGGGGGGGCCCCCGAGCAGTACTTC. Encoded protein: CASSFYPGGAPEQYF.